The 25 T cell receptor beta chains reported below all come from one sample, sequenced in a study of T cell repertoires and HLA-DP antigens listed by TCRdb under 2018. The library was generated by the immunoSEQ multiplex PCR assay. Entries here come from immuneACCESS through TCRdb and include only in-frame sequences with V and J called. Some clones fail to appear in such tables; in the studies checked, an unresolved V gene covers under half of the shortfall, and the cause of the remainder is unknown. The sample profile shows about 110,000 clones; over 90% of them were found once. Around 0.3% of the sample rests with the top ten. Their antigen targets remain unknown. The source material was CD4+ T cells from PBMCs. These receptors were obtained from a woman between 18 and 29 years old in good health and CMV-seronegative.

In the case of this clone: Other DNA sequences of this sample code for an identical CDR3. The genes are TRBV27 and TRBJ1-4; tentative D call: TRBD1 (5 bases). CDR3 length: 15 amino acids. Germline CDR1 reads MNHEY; CDR2 reads SMNVEV (reference sequence). V lost 3 bases and J 0 bases, leaving 8 bases between the germline ends. CDR3 protein: CASSLGGATNEKLFF. The CDR3 nucleotides read TGTGCCAGCAGTTTGGGGGGTGCAACTAATGAAAAACTGTTTTTT.

The V call is TRBV7-9, the J call TRBJ1-4; no firm D call. The V and J ends lost 6 bases and 6 bases respectively, with 20 bases between them. This CDR3 region has 16 residues. Germline V CDR1 and CDR2: SEHNR, FQNEAQ (reference sequence). The CDR3 nucleotides read TGTGCCAGCAGTCGAAACATCGCTAGTGGGGATGAAAAACTGTTTTTT. Encoded protein: CASSRNIASGDEKLFF.

V and J are TRBV7-3 and TRBJ1-1; no firm D call. The CDR3 covers 13 residues. Per germline, CDR1 SGHTA and CDR2 FQGTGA. V gave up 3 bases and J gave up 0 bases, with 5 bases separating them. The CDR3 here is CASSFDVNTEAFF. DNA for the CDR3: TGTGCCAGCAGCTTCGATGTGAACACTGAAGCTTTCTTT.

The chain is built from TRBV6-6 and TRBJ2-7; tentatively, D is TRBD1 or TRBD2 (5 bases each). The CDR3 has 12 residues. CDR1 is MNHNY and CDR2 is SVGAGI in the germline V gene (reference sequence). V was pared by 5 bases and J by 8 bases, with 13 bases between. The CDR3 sequence is CASSPSLGQQYF. CDR3 sequence (DNA): TGTGCCAGCAGTCCCTCCCTGGGACAGCAGTACTTC.

J is TRBJ2-5 and V is TRBV5-4; D unclear. Germline V CDR1 and CDR2: SGHNT, YYREEE (reference sequence). The CDR3 spans 13 residues. V dropped 3 bases and J dropped 1 base, with 7 bases sitting between them. CDR3 bases: TGTGCCAGCAGCTCCCGATCCCAAGAGACCCAGTACTTC. Its translation: CASSSRSQETQYF.

The chain is built from TRBV21-1 and TRBJ2-5; the table's D call of TRBD2 was not tested on the DNA. TRBV21-1 is classified as a pseudogene. This CDR3 has 13 amino acids. The DNA for the CDR3 is TGTGCCAGCAGCACGGGCGGGCAAGAGACCCAGTACTTC. Translation: CASSTGGQETQYF.

The chain carries TRBV7-2 and TRBJ1-4; 7 bases map to TRBD1. The CDR3 contains 14 residues. With 10 bases clipped from V and 1 base from J, the junction kept 6 bases outside the gene matches. Germline V gene lookup returns CDR1 SGHTA and CDR2 FQGNSA. DNA for the CDR3: TGTGCCACCCGCAGGGGGATAACTAATGAAAAACTGTTTTTT. It specifies CATRRGITNEKLFF.

The chain uses TRBV6-5 and TRBJ1-2; D call uncertain. Germline V gene lookup returns CDR1 MNHEY and CDR2 SVGAGI. V lost 5 bases, J lost 0 bases, and 13 bases lay in between. There are 15 residues in the CDR3. CDR3 in amino acids: CASSPVGGPNYGYTF. CDR3 nucleotides: TGTGCCAGCAGTCCAGTCGGTGGTCCTAACTATGGCTACACCTTC.

This clone was observed once. The V call is TRBV30, the J call TRBJ2-7; 8 bases map to TRBD1. Losses at the gene ends were 7 bases for V and 5 bases for J; bases not matched to a gene: 4. There are 11 residues in the CDR3. The germline V gene has CDR1 GTSNPN and CDR2 SVGIG (reference sequence). This CDR3 reads CASGQGDEQYF. Here the CDR3 DNA reads TGTGCCTCTGGACAGGGAGACGAGCAGTACTTC.

The V gene is TRBV19, the J gene TRBJ1-5; D unresolved. CDR1 LNHDA and CDR2 SQIVND come from the germline V gene (reference sequence). The CDR3 spans 15 residues. The CDR3 loop reads CATRRGGDRNQPQHF. CDR3 DNA sequence: TGTGCGACAAGACGGGGTGGGGATCGCAATCAGCCCCAGCATTTT.

V and J are TRBV6-6 and TRBJ1-4, with 10 bases that match TRBD1. Losses at the gene ends were 6 bases for V and 6 bases for J; bases not matched to a gene: 7. Per germline, CDR1 MNHNY and CDR2 SVGAGI (reference sequence). The CDR3 consists of 15 residues. Written as DNA, the CDR3 is TGTGCCAGCAGGTCCGGGGGACAGGGGCATGAAAAACTGTTTTTT. Amino acid sequence: CASRSGGQGHEKLFF.

The chain has TRBV5-1 and TRBJ2-2; maybe TRBD1 (5 bases). The CDR3 has 14 residues. V was trimmed by 4 bases and J by 3 bases, leaving 10 bases between them. Germline values: CDR1 SGHRS, CDR2 YFSETQ. The CDR3 DNA reads TGCGCCAGCAGCCTGATCAGGGACACCGGGGAGCTGTTTTTT. Encoded protein: CASSLIRDTGELFF.

V gene TRBV18 combines with J gene TRBJ1-1; D is uncertain. The germline V and J ends were trimmed by 3 bases and 2 bases, with 10 bases remaining between them. Germline V CDR1 and CDR2: KGHSH, LQKENI. The CDR3 consists of 14 residues. The CDR3 bases are TGTGCCAGCTCACCTCTTGAGGGAAACACTGAAGCTTTCTTT. It translates to CASSPLEGNTEAFF.

The J gene is TRBJ2-5, the V gene TRBV2; D is possibly TRBD1 or TRBD2 (6 bases each). The CDR3 length is 13 residues. In germline, CDR1 is SNHLY, CDR2 FYNNEI. Deletions cut 4 bases from V and 5 bases from J, with 11 bases between. In DNA, the CDR3 is TGTGCCAGCAGTGGGGGGGCCGGGGAGACCCAGTACTTC. Protein: CASSGGAGETQYF.

This chain uses TRBV2 with TRBJ2-4; possibly TRBD1 for D (5 bases). From germline, CDR1 is SNHLY and CDR2 FYNNEI. The V and J ends lost 8 bases and 1 base respectively, with 15 bases between them. The CDR3 is made up of 15 amino acids. The DNA for the CDR3 is TGTGCCAGCCTAGAATTAGGGGTGGCCAAAAACATTCAGTACTTC. Its translation: CASLELGVAKNIQYF. Full variable domain (rest looked up from reference TRBV2 and TRBJ2-4): EPEVTQTPSHQVTQMGQEVILRCVPISNHLYFYWYRQILGQKVEFLVSFYNNEISEKSEIFDDQFSVERPDGSNFTLKIRSTKLEDSAMYFCASLELGVAKNIQYFGAGTRLSVL.

The chain has TRBV18 and TRBJ1-3; D is unclear. Germline loops: CDR1 KGHSH, CDR2 LQKENI. The CDR3 runs to 12 residues. The germline V and J ends were trimmed by 4 bases and 8 bases, with 9 bases remaining between them. The CDR3, as DNA: TGTGCCAGCTCACGGCCCCCGGACACCATATATTTT. Amino acid sequence: CASSRPPDTIYF.

The sample holds one count of this clone. This chain's CDR3 is CASRFGLAGGIYEQYF. CDR3 DNA: TGCGCCAGCAGGTTTGGACTAGCGGGAGGCATCTACGAGCAGTACTTC. V usage is TRBV5-1 and J usage is TRBJ2-7, with TRBD2 identical over 14 bases. The CDR3 length is 16 residues. Trimming removed 5 bases from V and 3 bases from J; junction bases left unmatched: 7. Germline CDR1 is SGHRS and CDR2 is YFSETQ. The variable domain in full, completed from reference TRBV5-1 and TRBJ2-7, reads KAGVTQTPRYLIKTRGQQVTLSCSPISGHRSVSWYQQTPGQGLQFLFEYFSETQRNKGNFPGRFSGRQFSNSRSEMNVSTLELGDSALYLCASRFGLAGGIYEQYFGPGTRLTVT.

This clone occurred once. V and J are TRBV2 and TRBJ2-1, with D unresolved. Trimming stripped 6 bases from V and 4 bases from J, with 13 bases between. Germline loops: CDR1 SNHLY, CDR2 FYNNEI. The CDR3 extends over 14 amino acids. CDR3 protein: CASRGPDWYNEQFF. CDR3 nucleotides: TGTGCCAGCAGAGGCCCCGACTGGTACAATGAGCAGTTCTTC.

This chain's CDR3 is CASSLSRSPNTGELFF. The CDR3 nucleotides are TGTGCCAGCAGCTTATCGCGGAGCCCGAACACCGGGGAGCTGTTTTTT. The genes are TRBV7-3 and TRBJ2-2; no clear D gene. This CDR3 is 16 amino acids long. Germline values: CDR1 SGHTA, CDR2 FQGTGA. Trimming cost V 2 bases and J 0 bases, with 10 bases left between them. Full variable domain (remainder filled in from reference TRBV7-3 and TRBJ2-2): GAGVSQTPSNKVTEKGKYVELRCDPISGHTALYWYRQSLGQGPEFLIYFQGTGAADDSGLPNDRFFAVRPEGSVSTLKIQRTERGDSAVYLCASSLSRSPNTGELFFGEGSRLTVL.

The V call is TRBV28, the J call TRBJ1-2; tentative D call: TRBD1 (5 bases). This CDR3 contains 15 residues. Trimming removed 1 base at V and 8 bases at J, with 17 bases between. Germline V gene lookup returns CDR1 MDHEN and CDR2 SYDVKM. The CDR3 DNA reads as TGTGCCAGCAGTTTATATCCGGAGACAGAGGAAGGCTACACCTTC. Protein: CASSLYPETEEGYTF.

V and J are TRBV6-5 and TRBJ2-7; a weak D match, TRBD2 (5 bases). Trimming left V 2 bases short and J 7 bases short, with 12 bases between. The CDR3 sequence is 13 residues long. Germline V gene lookup returns CDR1 MNHEY and CDR2 SVGAGI. The CDR3 region has the DNA TGTGCCAGCAGTTACGGCCCCCGGGAAGAGCAGTACGTC. Protein product: CASSYGPREEQYV.

The chain couples TRBV2 to TRBJ1-3; 9 positions agree with TRBD1. Germline values: CDR1 SNHLY, CDR2 FYNNEI. The junction had 3 bases not matched to a gene; V was cut back by 6 bases and J by 0 bases. The CDR3 is 15 amino acids. DNA of the CDR3: TGTGCCAGCAGCCCGGGACAGGGCTCTGGAAACACCATATATTTT. It is translated as CASSPGQGSGNTIYF.

The genes are TRBV29-1 and TRBJ1-2; 9 bases align to TRBD1. Unmatched junction bases numbered 6, after V lost 5 bases and J lost 5 bases. There are 13 residues in the CDR3. CDR1 is SQVTM and CDR2 is ANQGSEA in the germline V gene. The CDR3 loop is CSVSPGQGYGYTF. CDR3 DNA sequence: TGCAGCGTTTCACCGGGACAGGGATATGGCTACACCTTC.

The rearrangement links TRBV7-9 to TRBJ2-5; 10 positions match TRBD2. Per germline, CDR1 SEHNR and CDR2 FQNEAQ (reference sequence). J gave up 5 bases and V 5 bases, and 8 bases lay outside the gene matches. This CDR3 is 15 amino acids long. The CDR3 coding sequence is TGTGCCAGCAGCCATGCACTAGCGGGATTTGAGACCCAGTACTTC. This encodes CASSHALAGFETQYF. The full variable domain, in which reference TRBV7-9 and TRBJ2-5 provide the parts outside the CDR3, is DTGVSQNPRHKITKRGQNVTFRCDPISEHNRLYWYRQTLGQGPEFLTYFQNEAQLEKSRLLSDRFSAERPKGSFSTLEIQRTEQGDSAMYLCASSHALAGFETQYFGPGTRLLVL.

The V gene is TRBV4-1, the J gene TRBJ2-1, with TRBD2 identical over 8 bases. V gave up 1 base and J gave up 6 bases; unmatched junction bases: 8. This CDR3 contains 16 residues. Germline V CDR1 and CDR2: MGHRA, YSYEKL. The DNA for the CDR3 is TGCGCCAGCAGCCAAGTCGGGAGGGCTATATTCAATGAGCAGTTCTTC. Its translation is CASSQVGRAIFNEQFF.